One sample yielded the 21 T cell receptor beta chains listed below, sequenced in a study of vaccination effects on CD4 cells after COVID-19. Repertoires were generated with immunoSEQ multiplex PCR, while TCRdb's copy carries only in-frame clones and drops some. The sample yields approximately 70,000 clones, about 80% seen once. These receptors' antigens are unknown. Antigen-specific CD4+ T cells were first expanded with viral peptide pools by the ViraFEST assay and only then sequenced. With more than nine days of culture completed, CD4+ T cells were isolated. Two-dose BNT162b2 or mRNA-1273 vaccination was given to participants. Sequencing used CD4+ T cells from PBMCs cultured with HCoV-OC43 spike peptides, obtained after COVID-19 vaccination. As to subset: HCoV-OC43 spike overlapping peptide pool stimulation. The source is a human donor who received a COVID-19 vaccine.

The CDR3 loop is CAISVRGAAGRDEQFF. Written as DNA, the CDR3 is TGTGCCATCAGTGTGAGGGGGGCAGCGGGGAGGGATGAGCAGTTCTTC. This chain connects TRBV10-3 to TRBJ2-1, with D possibly matching TRBD2 (7 bases). Trimming removed 4 bases from V and 8 bases from J, with 21 bases in between. The CDR3 has 16 amino acids. Germline loops: CDR1 ENHRY, CDR2 SYGVKD.

CDR3 residues: CAISPDRVGSGNTIYF. The DNA for the CDR3 is TGTGCCATCAGCCCAGACAGGGTGGGCTCTGGAAACACCATATATTTT. The chain couples TRBV10-3 to TRBJ1-3; 7 positions match TRBD1. The CDR3 has 16 amino acids. V lost 6 bases and J lost 0; bases outside the gene matches: 8. The V gene's germline CDR1 is ENHRY and CDR2 SYGVKD.

The chain has TRBV12-5 and TRBJ1-2, with no clear D. Germline values: CDR1 LGHNT, CDR2 FRNRAP. Trimming removed 1 base from V and 4 bases from J, with 7 bases in between. CDR3 length: 13 amino acids. This CDR3 reads CASGLGPRYGYTF. The CDR3 region has the DNA TGTGCTAGTGGTTTGGGACCGCGCTATGGCTACACCTTC.

The chain links TRBV10-1 to TRBJ2-3, with D unresolved. From germline, CDR1 is WNHNN and CDR2 SYGVQD (reference sequence). The CDR3 length is 14 residues. V lost 5 bases to trimming and J lost 6 bases, with 15 bases between them. CDR3 residues: CASSRVRPTDTQYF. Here the CDR3 DNA reads TGCGCCAGCAGTCGGGTCCGACCAACGGATACGCAGTATTTT.

The chain is built from TRBV30 and TRBJ1-2, with D maybe TRBD1 (5 bases). Germline V gene data show CDR1 as GTSNPN and CDR2 as SVGIG (reference sequence). V shed 1 base and J shed 6 bases, with 9 bases lying between them. The CDR3 loop spans 12 amino acids. CDR3 sequence (DNA): TGTGCCTGGAGTGAGGGGTTGGATGGCTACACCTTC. This encodes CAWSEGLDGYTF.

The chain employs TRBV29-1 and TRBJ2-5, with 9 bases identical to TRBD1. The junction had 1 base not matched to a gene; V was cut back by 5 bases and J by 3 bases. The CDR3 extends over 12 amino acids. Germline CDR1 and CDR2: SQVTM and ANQGSEA. The CDR3 DNA reads as TGCAGCGTTCGACAGGGGGAAGAGACCCAGTACTTC. It specifies CSVRQGEETQYF. The full variable domain, completed using reference TRBV29-1 and TRBJ2-5, is SAVISQKPSRDICQRGTSLTIQCQVDSQVTMMFWYRQQPGQSLTLIATANQGSEATYESGFVIDKFPISRPNLTFSTLTVSNMSPEDSSIYLCSVRQGEETQYFGPGTRLLVL.

This chain links TRBV30 with TRBJ2-3; TRBD2 matches 7 bases. The CDR3 is 15 amino acids. Germline CDR1 GTSNPN, CDR2 SVGIG (reference sequence). The junction had 7 bases not matched to a gene; V was cut back by 2 bases and J by 2 bases. The CDR3 DNA follows: TGTGCCTGGAGTAAAAGCGGGGTTCTCACAGATACGCAGTATTTT. It codes for CAWSKSGVLTDTQYF.

The V and J genes are TRBV12-3 or TRBV12-4 and TRBJ1-1; D is unresolved. CDR3 length: 13 residues. Trimming shortened V by 3 bases and J by 1 base, and 6 bases separated the two germline ends. The CDR3 region is CASSFGPNTEAFF. In DNA form, the CDR3 reads TGTGCCAGCAGTTTTGGGCCGAACACTGAAGCTTTCTTT.

This clone was observed once. This rearrangement joins TRBV7-2 to TRBJ1-2; 7 positions match TRBD1. Germline lookup yields CDR1 SGHTA and CDR2 FQGNSA. With V trimmed by 5 bases and J by 1 base, 10 bases remained unmatched. CDR3 size: 16 residues. The CDR3 nucleotides are TGTGCCAGCAGCCCGGGAACGGACAGGATTAACTATGGCTACACCTTC. Amino acid sequence: CASSPGTDRINYGYTF.

The rearrangement uses TRBV19 and TRBJ2-6; weak D call: TRBD1 (5 bases). Germline lookup yields CDR1 LNHDA and CDR2 SQIVND (reference sequence). The V end was cut by 4 bases, the J end by 0 bases, with 7 bases between. The CDR3 consists of 15 residues. The CDR3 bases are TGTGCCAGTAGTAGACAGAGCTCTGGGGCCAACGTCCTGACTTTC. It yields the protein CASSRQSSGANVLTF.

The V and J genes are TRBV5-1 and TRBJ1-1; D may be TRBD1 (5 bases). Germline V lookup: CDR1 SGHRS, CDR2 YFSETQ. The length of the CDR3 is 15 residues. The V gene lost 6 bases and the J gene lost 3 bases, with 18 bases spanning the gap. CDR3 nucleotide sequence: TGCGCCAGCACCCTGTGGGGTGGGGCGGACACTGAAGCTTTCTTT. Its protein product is CASTLWGGADTEAFF.

The chain is built from TRBV24-1 and TRBJ2-2; possible D gene TRBD2, 6 bases. Germline CDR1 and CDR2: KGHDR and SFDVKD. CDR3 length: 21 residues. The V and J ends lost 1 base and 4 bases respectively, with 27 bases between them. The CDR3 spells CATSDFRAGTGAAQSTGELFF. The CDR3, as DNA: TGTGCCACCAGTGATTTTAGGGCGGGGACTGGGGCAGCGCAGAGCACCGGGGAGCTGTTTTTT.

The chain carries TRBV30 and TRBJ2-3, with 11 bases fitting TRBD2. The germline gives CDR1 GTSNPN, CDR2 SVGIG (reference sequence). This CDR3 region has 16 residues. V shed 8 bases and J 6 bases; nucleotides not matched to a gene: 16. This chain's CDR3 is CAGTSGGASPADTQYF. The CDR3 nucleotides read TGTGCCGGAACTAGCGGGGGCGCTTCCCCTGCGGATACGCAGTATTTT.

The rearrangement uses TRBV30 and TRBJ1-3, with D possibly being TRBD1 (6 bases). CDR1 is GTSNPN, CDR2 SVGIG, per germline (reference sequence). Trimming cost V 0 bases and J 0 bases, with 15 bases left between them. This CDR3 is built from 17 residues. The CDR3 region is CAWSVVQDSLSGNTIYF. The CDR3 region has the DNA TGTGCCTGGAGTGTCGTCCAGGACAGTCTCTCTGGAAACACCATATATTTT.

This clone was detected once. This chain uses TRBV9 with TRBJ2-2, with D hard to call. With 0 bases removed from V and 7 bases from J, the gap between germline ends came to 7 bases. Germline CDR1 and CDR2: SGDLS and YYNGEE. This CDR3 is built from 13 residues. The CDR3 is CASSVDPSGELFF. The CDR3 DNA is TGTGCCAGCAGCGTAGATCCAAGCGGGGAGCTGTTTTTT.

The V gene is TRBV5-6, the J gene TRBJ1-6, with D hard to call. The CDR3 runs 16 residues. Between the trimmed V and J ends, which lost 0 bases and 1 base, there was a span of 8 bases. The germline CDR1 and CDR2 sequences are SGHDT and YYEEEE. The CDR3 is CASSLDAGSYNSPLHF. As DNA, the CDR3 is TGTGCCAGCAGCTTGGACGCCGGTTCCTATAATTCACCCCTCCACTTT.

The chain links TRBV7-9 to TRBJ2-3, with 7 bases fitting TRBD2. The CDR3 runs 15 residues. V dropped 3 bases and J dropped 4; count of bases not matched to a gene: 7. CDR1 and CDR2 (germline): SEHNR, FQNEAQ (reference sequence). CDR3 protein: CASSLARGRADTQYF. Here the CDR3 DNA reads TGTGCCAGCAGCTTGGCGCGGGGGAGGGCAGATACGCAGTATTTT.

The chain is built from TRBV3-1 (or the pseudogene TRBV3-2) and TRBJ2-7, with 7 bases that match TRBD1. Germline V CDR1 and CDR2: LGHDT, YNNKEL (reference sequence). The CDR3 runs to 14 residues. The J segment lost 6 bases and the V segment lost 1 base, leaving 6 bases of the junction unmatched. The CDR3 region is CASSQGYRGREQYV. The CDR3 DNA reads TGTGCCAGCAGCCAAGGTTACAGGGGCCGCGAGCAGTACGTC.

This clone was seen only a few times. The V gene is TRBV30, the J gene TRBJ1-1; the D gene is possibly TRBD1 (5 bases). The CDR3 consists of 11 residues. V was cut by 6 bases and J by 2 bases, with 7 bases left in between. Per the germline V gene, CDR1 is GTSNPN and CDR2 is SVGIG (reference sequence). The CDR3 is CACRTNTEAFF. The CDR3 nucleotides read TGTGCCTGCCGGACAAACACTGAAGCTTTCTTT.

This chain connects TRBV10-2 to TRBJ1-6; tentative D call: TRBD1 (5 bases). The germline V gene has CDR1 WSHSY and CDR2 SAAADI. V lost 3 bases, J lost 2 bases, and 26 bases lay in between. The CDR3 length is 21 residues. CDR3: CASSDSRSRDPYGAYNSPLHF. The CDR3 DNA reads TGCGCCAGCAGTGATTCGAGAAGCAGGGATCCTTACGGTGCCTATAATTCACCCCTCCACTTT.

The genes are TRBV6-5 and TRBJ2-7, with unresolved D. The CDR3 totals 13 residues. V lost 0 bases and J lost 6, with 9 bases in between. Germline V CDR1 and CDR2: MNHEY, SVGAGI. This CDR3 reads CASSYSLFSEQYV. In DNA, the CDR3 is TGTGCCAGCAGTTACTCTCTATTCTCCGAGCAGTACGTC.